Here is one TCR beta chain with its context. The data belong to a study of blood T cell repertoires in COVID-19. Overall study: The United States, Italy and Spain supplied acute and convalescent COVID-19 samples. T cells, B-cell-depleted T cells, or PBMCs supplied cDNA or gDNA.

In the source study's methods: The authors estimated nucleated cell counts from reference gene primer amplification. The protocol was immunoSEQ multiplex PCR, while the TCRdb copy is restricted to in-frame clones and leaves out a portion. The V and J calls and clone size were taken over from that table, and D and trimming were inferred from the DNA. Of 100,000 to 150,000 clones listed, roughly 83% were seen once; the top ten hold 1.4%. This sequence originates from a man aged 55-75 years with acute or convalescent COVID-19. Sequenced sample: peripheral blood.

The CDR3 protein is CASSLNEEETQYF. Written as DNA, the CDR3 is TGTGCCAGCAGCCTCAACGAGGAGGAGACCCAGTACTTC. The chain is built from TRBV5-4 and TRBJ2-5; D uncertain. Trimming took 4 bases from V and 5 from J, leaving 12 bases between them. Germline loops: CDR1 SGHNT, CDR2 YYREEE (reference sequence). This CDR3 comprises 13 residues. The variable domain in full, completed from reference TRBV5-4 and TRBJ2-5, reads ETGVTQSPTHLIKTRGQQVTLRCSSQSGHNTVSWYQQALGQGPQFIFQYYREEENGRGNFPPRFSGLQFPNYSSELNVNALELDDSALYLCASSLNEEETQYFGPGTRLLVL.